This T cell receptor beta chain was sequenced during a study of blood T cell repertoires in COVID-19. As for the study in general: Collection of acute and convalescent COVID-19 samples took place in the United States, Italy and Spain. The analysed material was cDNA or gDNA that came from T cells, B-cell-depleted T cells, or PBMCs.

Original processing notes: Nucleated cell number was recorded as an estimate derived from reference gene primer amplification. Data came from immunoSEQ multiplex PCR; TCRdb stores just in-frame clones and leaves some out. The V and J calls and the clone size are those of that table, but D and trimming were determined from the DNA. The profile shows 180,000 or so clones, roughly 86% of them singletons. The CDR3 totals 13 residues. The V end lost 0 bases, the J end lost 4 bases, and 7 bases lay between the germline ends. Germline CDR1 reads SGHKS; CDR2 reads YYEKEE (reference sequence). V gene TRBV5-5 combines with J gene TRBJ1-2, with D perhaps TRBD1 (5 bases). The sequence derives from a man between 65 and 79 years old with acute or convalescent COVID-19. Sequenced sample: peripheral blood. The CDR3 coding sequence is TGTGCCAGCAGCTTGGGCAGGGTCTATGGCTACACCTTC. Translated, it gives CASSLGRVYGYTF.